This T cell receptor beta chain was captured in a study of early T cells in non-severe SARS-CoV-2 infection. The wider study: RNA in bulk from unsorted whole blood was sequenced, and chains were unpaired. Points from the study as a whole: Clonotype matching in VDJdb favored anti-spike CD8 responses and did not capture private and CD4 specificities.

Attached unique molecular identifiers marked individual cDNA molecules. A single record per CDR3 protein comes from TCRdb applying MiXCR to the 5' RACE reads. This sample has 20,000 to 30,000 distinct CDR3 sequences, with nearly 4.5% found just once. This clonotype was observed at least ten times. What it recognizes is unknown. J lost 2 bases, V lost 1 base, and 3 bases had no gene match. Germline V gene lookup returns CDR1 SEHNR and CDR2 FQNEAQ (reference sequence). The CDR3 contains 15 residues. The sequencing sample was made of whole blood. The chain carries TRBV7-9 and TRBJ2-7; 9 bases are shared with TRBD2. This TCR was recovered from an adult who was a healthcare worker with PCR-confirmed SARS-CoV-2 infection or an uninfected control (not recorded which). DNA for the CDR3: TGTGCCAGCAGCTTAGTAGCGGGGGATGCCTACGAGCAGTACTTC. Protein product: CASSLVAGDAYEQYF.